These 25 T cell receptor beta chains share one sample of origin, sequenced in a study of T-cell memory formation after mild COVID-19. TCRdb ran MiXCR on the 5' RACE reads and lists one entry per CDR3 protein. The sample holds some 82,000 distinct CDR3 sequences, 9.5% to 15% seen once. The sequenced sample was PBMCs or a T cell subset sorted from them (not recorded which). Every receptor here comes from a man between 18 and 35 years old who had mild COVID-19 (a few samples of this study predate the infection). Cell type and time point are not known.

This clonotype came up many times. Germline and junction disagree at one end, which may indicate a read error. J is TRBJ2-7 and V is TRBV11-2; tentatively, D is TRBD1 (6 bases). CDR1 and CDR2 from the germline V gene are SGHAT and FQNNGV. CDR3 length: 11 amino acids. The CDR3 bases are TGTGCCAGCAGCTTATGGGACAAGCTCCACTTC. Residues: CASSLWDKLHF.

This chain connects TRBV2 to TRBJ2-1; 10 bases line up with TRBD2. J was trimmed by 5 bases and V by 8 bases; bases with no gene match: 15. This CDR3 region has 17 residues. Germline V gene lookup returns CDR1 SNHLY and CDR2 FYNNEI. Here the CDR3 DNA reads TGTGCCAGCCGGACAGCACGAGCGGGGGGGCGGGACAATGAGCAGTTCTTC. This gives the protein CASRTARAGGRDNEQFF.

The table lists this clonotype with a few counts. The chain uses TRBV14 and TRBJ1-2; no clear D gene. The CDR3 extends over 13 amino acids. V dropped 0 bases and J dropped 4 bases, with 6 bases sitting between them. The germline CDR1 and CDR2 sequences are SGHDN and FVKESK. The DNA of the CDR3 is TGTGCCAGCAGCCAAGATTCAGTCTATGGCTACACCTTC. Its translation: CASSQDSVYGYTF.

As DNA, the CDR3 is TGTGCCACCAGTGCAGGAGCGGATACACTCACAGATACGCAGTATTTT. Translation gives CATSAGADTLTDTQYF. V gene TRBV24-1 combines with J gene TRBJ2-3; D may be TRBD2 (5 bases). V lost 5 bases to trimming and J lost 2 bases, with 16 bases between them. The CDR3 loop spans 16 amino acids. Germline V gives CDR1 KGHDR, CDR2 SFDVKD.

The table lists this clonotype with a few counts. The chain is built from TRBV4-2 and TRBJ1-1, with a weak D call TRBD1 (6 bases). With 4 bases removed from V and 2 bases from J, the gap between germline ends came to 17 bases. Germline lookup yields CDR1 LGHNA and CDR2 YNFKEQ. This CDR3 has 16 residues. This CDR3 is CASSPYGAGVNTEAFF. Written as DNA, the CDR3 is TGTGCCAGCAGCCCCTATGGGGCAGGGGTTAACACTGAAGCTTTCTTT.

This chain links TRBV4-1 with TRBJ2-7; no reliable D call. The germline V gene encodes CDR1 MGHRA and CDR2 YSYEKL. The germline V and J ends were trimmed by 0 bases and 4 bases, with 13 bases remaining between them. The CDR3 loop spans 15 amino acids. CDR3 sequence (DNA): TGCGCCAGCAGCCAAGAAGCTGCCAGAATTTACGAGCAGTACTTC. It translates to CASSQEAARIYEQYF.

This clonotype has a handful of counts. The chain uses TRBV6-5 and TRBJ1-2; no definite D call. Per germline, CDR1 MNHEY and CDR2 SVGAGI. V shed 2 bases and J shed 2 bases, with 12 bases lying between them. CDR3 length equals 15 residues. The CDR3 is CASSYGLDGNYGYTF. CDR3 bases: TGTGCCAGCAGTTACGGGTTGGACGGAAACTATGGCTACACCTTC.

The J gene is TRBJ2-2, the V gene TRBV12-3 or TRBV12-4; D is possibly TRBD1 (5 bases). The V end lost 5 bases, the J end lost 8 bases, and 12 bases lay between the germline ends. CDR3 size: 13 residues. The CDR3 DNA is TGTGCCAGCAGTATTGGACATCCAGGGGAGCTGTTTTTT. Translating gives CASSIGHPGELFF.

This clonotype was detected only a few times. The chain recombines TRBV2 with TRBJ2-5; a possible D gene is TRBD2 (6 bases). CDR1 is SNHLY and CDR2 is FYNNEI in the germline V gene. This CDR3 is 14 amino acids long. V lost 6 bases and J 7 bases, leaving 18 bases between the germline ends. The CDR3 DNA reads TGTGCCAGCAGGGAGGGATTTCTGGGCGCGACCCAGTACTTC. Translated: CASREGFLGATQYF. The full variable domain, its missing parts supplied by reference TRBV2 and TRBJ2-5, is EPEVTQTPSHQVTQMGQEVILRCVPISNHLYFYWYRQILGQKVEFLVSFYNNEISEKSEIFDDQFSVERPDGSNFTLKIRSTKLEDSAMYFCASREGFLGATQYFGPGTRLLVL.

The genes are TRBV12-3 or TRBV12-4 and TRBJ1-5; TRBD1 agrees at 10 bases. With V trimmed by 5 bases and J by 5 bases, 9 bases remained unmatched. The CDR3 loop spans 16 amino acids. The CDR3: CASSTKPGQGHQPQHF. The CDR3 nucleotides read TGTGCCAGCAGTACAAAGCCGGGACAGGGGCATCAGCCCCAGCATTTT.

The J gene is TRBJ2-7, the V gene TRBV5-1; either TRBD1 or TRBD2 may fit D (6 bases each). Germline V gene lookup returns CDR1 SGHRS and CDR2 YFSETQ. Between the trimmed V and J ends, which lost 2 bases and 1 base, there was a span of 16 bases. The CDR3 is 16 amino acids. The CDR3 sequence is CASSFGRGLSSYEQYF. The CDR3 DNA is TGCGCCAGCAGCTTCGGTCGGGGGCTAAGTTCCTACGAGCAGTACTTC.

This clonotype was observed a few times. The chain employs TRBV7-8 and TRBJ2-5, with D tentatively TRBD1 or TRBD2 (6 bases each). V was pared by 4 bases and J by 1 base, with 13 bases between. The germline CDR1 and CDR2 sequences are SGHVS and FQNEAQ. The CDR3 totals 15 residues. CDR3 residues: CASSWGAGRQETQYF. The CDR3 DNA follows: TGTGCCAGCAGCTGGGGGGCGGGGCGCCAAGAGACCCAGTACTTC.

This clonotype was seen only a few times. The gene calls are TRBV7-6 and TRBJ1-5; no clear D. CDR3 size: 14 residues. Germline V CDR1 and CDR2: SGHVS, FNYEAQ. V gave up 4 bases and J gave up 4 bases, with 11 bases separating them. This CDR3 reads CASSSEGWNQPQHF. The CDR3 DNA follows: TGTGCCAGCAGCTCTGAGGGTTGGAATCAGCCCCAGCATTTT.

This rearrangement joins TRBV4-3 to TRBJ2-2; a weak D match, TRBD2 (6 bases). Germline V CDR1 and CDR2: LGHNA, YSLEER. The CDR3 sequence is 15 residues long. The V end lost 1 base, the J end lost 4 bases, and 10 bases lay between the germline ends. As DNA, the CDR3 is TGCGCCAGCAGCCAAGCGGGGGTCGGCACCGGGGAGCTGTTTTTT. Residues: CASSQAGVGTGELFF.

V and J are TRBV6-1 and TRBJ2-7; D may be TRBD1 (6 bases). V lost 4 bases, J lost 2 bases, and 15 bases lay in between. Germline lookup yields CDR1 MNHNS and CDR2 SASEGT. The CDR3 covers 15 residues. The CDR3 region is CASSVQGSGPYEQYV. The CDR3 DNA is TGTGCCAGCAGTGTACAGGGCTCGGGACCCTACGAGCAGTACGTC.

The CDR3 sequence: CASSLAARVRIQETQYF. In DNA form, the CDR3 reads TGTGCCAGCAGTTTAGCGGCCAGGGTTCGAATCCAAGAGACCCAGTACTTC. V is TRBV12-3 or TRBV12-4 and J is TRBJ2-5; a weak D match, TRBD1 (5 bases). This CDR3 spans 17 amino acids. The V end lost 0 bases, the J end lost 1 base, and 15 bases lay between the germline ends.

The chain couples TRBV6-6 to TRBJ1-5, with a weak D call TRBD1 (5 bases). Between the trimmed V and J ends, which lost 2 bases and 4 bases, there was a span of 9 bases. The length of the CDR3 is 14 residues. Germline V gives CDR1 MNHNY, CDR2 SVGAGI (reference sequence). The chain's CDR3 is CASSYGGTNQPQHF. Written as DNA, the CDR3 is TGTGCCAGCAGTTACGGTGGGACGAATCAGCCCCAGCATTTT.

This clonotype was found a few times. J is TRBJ2-3 and V is TRBV4-1; TRBD2 matches at 9 bases. The CDR3 has 18 residues. Germline loops: CDR1 MGHRA, CDR2 YSYEKL. J was trimmed by 6 bases and V by 0 bases; bases with no gene match: 13. The CDR3 region has the DNA TGCGCCAGCAGCCAAGATCGGGGGAGTGGGCTAGCGGGGGATACGCAGTATTTT. It is translated as CASSQDRGSGLAGDTQYF.

This clonotype came up many times. The chain couples TRBV20-1 to TRBJ2-7; D unclear. CDR3 length equals 14 residues. V lost 0 bases to trimming and J lost 3 bases, with 12 bases between them. CDR1 and CDR2 (germline): DFQATT, SNEGSKA (reference sequence). In DNA form, the CDR3 reads TGCAGTGCTAGAGAAGTCTTGGGGAACTACGAGCAGTACGTC. Translation gives CSAREVLGNYEQYV.

This clonotype was seen only a few times. V usage is TRBV6-6 and J usage is TRBJ2-5; weak D call: TRBD2 (5 bases). This CDR3 has 14 residues. The germline gives CDR1 MNHNY, CDR2 SVGAGI (reference sequence). V was cut by 2 bases and J by 4 bases, with 11 bases left in between. CDR3 in DNA: TGTGCCAGCAGTTACCCTCGGGGTTCAGAGACCCAGTACTTC. Protein sequence: CASSYPRGSETQYF.

This clonotype was seen ten or more times. The chain recombines TRBV10-3 with TRBJ2-7; D gene unclear. The V gene's germline CDR1 is ENHRY and CDR2 SYGVKD. The ends were cut back, 7 bases at V and 3 bases at J, with 13 bases in the middle. This CDR3 is built from 13 residues. The CDR3: CAIKGSTSYEQYF. CDR3 in DNA: TGTGCCATCAAAGGCAGTACAAGCTACGAGCAGTACTTC.

The genes are TRBV9 and TRBJ2-2; 8 bases align to TRBD1. V dropped 0 bases and J dropped 5; count of bases not matched to a gene: 6. Per germline, CDR1 SGDLS and CDR2 YYNGEE. This CDR3 has 16 residues. The CDR3 nucleotides are TGTGCCAGCAGCGTAGACGGGGACAGGTATACCGGGGAGCTGTTTTTT. Translated: CASSVDGDRYTGELFF.

This clonotype was detected only a few times. The chain couples TRBV7-2 to TRBJ2-7; D is uncertain. The CDR3 spans 12 residues. The germline CDR1 and CDR2 sequences are SGHTA and FQGNSA. V lost 6 bases and J 0 bases, leaving 6 bases between the germline ends. The CDR3 reads CASSSSSYEQYF. The CDR3 DNA is TGTGCCAGCAGTTCCAGCTCCTACGAGCAGTACTTC.

The rearrangement joins TRBV7-2 to TRBJ2-1; 14 nucleotides align to TRBD2. From germline, CDR1 is SGHTA and CDR2 FQGNSA. This CDR3 is built from 16 residues. The V gene end was trimmed by 5 bases and the J gene end by 5 bases; junction bases not matched to a gene: 5. CDR3 in amino acids: CASSRLAGGFNNEQFF. The DNA for the CDR3 is TGTGCCAGCAGCCGACTAGCGGGGGGGTTCAACAATGAGCAGTTCTTC.

This clonotype was detected many times. This chain links TRBV12-3 or TRBV12-4 with TRBJ1-5; possibly TRBD1 for D (5 bases). The CDR3 has 14 residues. V lost 5 bases and J 0 bases, leaving 8 bases between the germline ends. CDR3 bases: TGTGCCAGCAGTATGACAGATAGCAATCAGCCCCAGCATTTT. As protein: CASSMTDSNQPQHF.